Listed below are T cell receptor beta chains from one sample, sequenced in a study of early T cells in non-severe SARS-CoV-2 infection. TCRdb processed the 5' RACE reads anew with MiXCR; each CDR3 protein has one entry. The table records tens of thousands of distinct CDR3 sequences, roughly 12% of them present only once. Input material: whole blood. The receptors here all came from an adult who was a healthcare worker with PCR-confirmed SARS-CoV-2 infection or an uninfected control (not recorded which). Each CDR3 is given with its conserved first and last residue. Each record gives: V gene, clone size, D gene, CDR3 length, J gene, CDR3 protein, CDR3 DNA. The D gene is left open where the match is weak. Clone size is shown for a subset of rows, as once, few, many or a class of expanded clone.

TRBV24-1	few	TRBD1	17	TRBJ2-6	CATSDSGGADGANVLTF	TGTGCCACCAGTGATTCAGGGGGCGCGGATGGGGCCAACGTCCTGACTTTC
TRBV2	few	.	13	TRBJ2-5	CASRRRAQETQYF	TGTGCCAGCAGACGCCGGGCCCAAGAGACCCAGTACTTC
TRBV5-6	few	TRBD1	15	TRBJ1-2	CASSLAGTGGDGYTF	TGTGCCAGCAGCTTGGCCGGGACAGGGGGCGATGGCTACACCTTC
TRBV28	few	.	15	TRBJ1-2	CASSLSSGVAYGYTF	TGTGCCAGCAGTTTAAGTTCAGGGGTTGCCTATGGCTACACCTTC
TRBV30	many	TRBD1	16	TRBJ2-7	CAWSVLGTGGSLGQYF	TGTGCCTGGAGTGTACTTGGGACAGGGGGCTCCCTAGGGCAGTACTTC
TRBV20-1	.	TRBD1	12	TRBJ1-3	CSATPQGDTIYF	TGCAGTGCCACACCACAGGGGGACACCATATATTTT
TRBV7-9	many	.	14	TRBJ2-6	CASTNSTGANVLTF	TGTGCCAGCACCAACTCGACCGGGGCCAACGTCCTGACTTTC
TRBV29-1	few	.	11	TRBJ1-2	CSVERNYGYTF	TGCAGCGTTGAACGTAACTATGGCTACACCTTC
TRBV27	few	.	13	TRBJ2-3	CASSSGLPDTQYF	TGTGCCAGCAGTTCAGGACTTCCAGATACGCAGTATTTT
TRBV7-6	many	TRBD2	16	TRBJ2-2	CASSLSERENTGELFF	TGTGCCAGCAGCTTAAGTGAGCGGGAGAACACCGGGGAGCTGTTTTTT
TRBV7-8	.	.	17	TRBJ2-7	CASSFPRDGGVSYEQYF	TGTGCCAGCAGCTTCCCGAGGGACGGGGGAGTTTCCTACGAGCAGTACTTC
TRBV12-3/TRBV12-4	.	TRBD1	15	TRBJ2-2	CASSLQPGGTGELFF	TGTGCCAGCAGTTTGCAGCCAGGGGGTACCGGGGAGCTGTTTTTT
TRBV7-9	few	.	13	TRBJ2-5	CASSSTVEETQYF	TGTGCCAGCAGCTCTACGGTAGAAGAGACCCAGTACTTC
TRBV12-3/TRBV12-4	.	.	16	TRBJ2-7	CASSLTPPGVIGEQYF	TGTGCCAGCAGTTTAACTCCTCCCGGGGTGATTGGAGAGCAGTACTTC
TRBV29-1	many	.	13	TRBJ1-5	CSVREGPNQPQHF	TGCAGCGTTCGCGAGGGGCCTAATCAGCCCCAGCATTTT
TRBV24-1	many	TRBD1	16	TRBJ2-1	CATSDRGTGPHNEQFF	TGTGCCACCAGTGATAGAGGGACAGGGCCGCACAATGAGCAGTTCTTC
TRBV19	many	TRBD2	15	TRBJ2-1	CASRSAGGSYNEQFF	TGTGCCAGTAGGTCAGCGGGGGGCTCCTACAATGAGCAGTTCTTC
TRBV5-1	.	TRBD1	15	TRBJ2-7	CASSSRTGGVHEQYF	TGCGCCAGCAGCTCTCGGACAGGGGGAGTCCACGAGCAGTACTTC
TRBV20-1	.	TRBD2	18	TRBJ2-1	CSAPGGVVAGSSYNEQFF	TGCAGTGCACCGGGTGGGGTGGTAGCGGGAAGCTCCTACAATGAGCAGTTCTTC
TRBV12-5	.	.	18	TRBJ2-7	CASGLVLSGSDAAHEQYF	TGTGCTAGTGGTTTGGTATTGTCGGGAAGTGACGCGGCCCACGAGCAGTACTTC
TRBV5-1	.	.	13	TRBJ1-4	CASSLMTEEKLFF	TGCGCCAGCAGCTTAATGACAGAAGAAAAACTGTTTTTT
TRBV7-9	.	.	15	TRBJ2-1	CASSLATDSYNEQFF	TGTGCCAGCAGCTTAGCGACGGACTCCTACAATGAGCAGTTCTTC
TRBV20-1	few	.	15	TRBJ2-7	CSARDPQSNSYEQYF	TGCAGTGCTAGAGACCCCCAATCCAACTCCTACGAGCAGTACTTC
TRBV29-1	once	.	12	TRBJ2-5	CSVAPTQETQYF	TGCAGCGTTGCGCCCACACAAGAGACCCAGTACTTC
TRBV29-1	.	.	16	TRBJ1-2	CSPFVVGSLPNYGYTF	TGCAGCCCCTTCGTGGTAGGGTCCCTACCTAACTATGGCTACACCTTC
TRBV6-6	.	.	13	TRBJ1-1	CASTRGSNTEAFF	TGTGCTAGCACCCGGGGCAGTAACACTGAAGCTTTCTTT
TRBV11-3	.	.	16	TRBJ2-2	CASSLAAGTITGELFF	TGTGCCAGCAGCTTAGCGGCGGGGACGATCACCGGGGAGCTGTTTTTT
TRBV19	few	.	15	TRBJ2-1	CASSTGQTLYNEQFF	TGTGCCAGTAGTACTGGACAGACCCTCTACAATGAGCAGTTCTTC
TRBV18	.	TRBD1	22	TRBJ1-2	CASSPSGTGSSPRATSNYGYTF	TGTGCCAGCTCGCCAAGTGGGACAGGGAGTTCCCCCCGTGCAACCTCTAACTATGGCTACACCTTC
TRBV2	many	.	14	TRBJ1-5	CASRSQGPNQPQHF	TGTGCCAGCAGGAGCCAGGGGCCCAATCAGCCCCAGCATTTT
TRBV3-1	many	.	16	TRBJ1-1	CASSQDRTVWNTEAFF	TGTGCCAGCAGCCAAGATCGGACAGTATGGAACACTGAAGCTTTCTTT
TRBV5-1	.	.	15	TRBJ2-7	CASSLVGLLPPEQYF	TGCGCCAGCAGCTTGGTAGGACTTCTCCCCCCCGAGCAGTACTTC
TRBV25-1	few	.	15	TRBJ2-7	CATSPRGIYDYEQYF	TGTGCCACCTCTCCCCGCGGGATATACGACTACGAGCAGTACTTC
TRBV27	.	.	12	TRBJ1-1	CASRADNTEAFF	TGTGCCAGCAGAGCAGATAACACTGAAGCTTTCTTT
TRBV7-3	few	.	16	TRBJ2-1	CASSLLPASSYNEQFF	TGTGCCAGCAGCCTACTACCGGCCTCCTCCTACAATGAGCAGTTCTTC
TRBV11-2	many	.	14	TRBJ1-2	CASSPGEFNYGYTF	TGTGCCAGCAGCCCTGGCGAGTTTAACTATGGCTACACCTTC
TRBV5-1	few	.	15	TRBJ2-1	CASSLGASFYNEQFF	TGCGCCAGCAGCTTGGGAGCTAGCTTCTACAATGAGCAGTTCTTC
TRBV29-1	.	.	14	TRBJ2-7	CSVEGLEDSYEQYF	TGCAGCGTTGAAGGGTTGGAGGACTCCTACGAGCAGTACTTC
TRBV29-1	.	TRBD1	11	TRBJ2-3	CSVSLQGALYF	TGCAGCGTTTCCCTCCAGGGGGCGTTGTATTTT
TRBV19	.	.	14	TRBJ1-1	CASSTRGTNTEAFF	TGTGCCAGTAGTACCCGAGGGACCAACACTGAAGCTTTCTTT
TRBV18	few	.	14	TRBJ2-2	CASSPNSPPGELFF	TGTGCCAGCTCACCGAACAGTCCTCCCGGGGAGCTGTTTTTT
TRBV18	few	TRBD1	16	TRBJ2-1	CASSPPGQESYNEQFF	TGTGCCAGCTCACCACCCGGACAGGAATCCTACAATGAGCAGTTCTTC
TRBV6-5	many	.	13	TRBJ2-1	CASSPLGYNEQFF	TGTGCCAGCAGTCCACTAGGGTACAATGAGCAGTTCTTC
TRBV10-3	.	TRBD2	19	TRBJ2-5	CAISDFKGLAGHSQETQYF	TGTGCCATCAGTGATTTCAAAGGACTAGCGGGACATAGCCAAGAGACCCAGTACTTC
TRBV19	few	.	12	TRBJ2-1	CASSPSYNEQFF	TGTGCCAGTTCACCCTCCTACAATGAGCAGTTCTTC
TRBV5-1	.	TRBD1	12	TRBJ2-7	CASSVDRVEQYF	TGCGCCAGCAGCGTAGACAGGGTCGAGCAGTACTTC
TRBV20-1	few	.	15	TRBJ2-5	CSARGPVGKAETQYF	TGCAGTGCCAGAGGTCCGGTAGGGAAAGCAGAGACCCAGTACTTC
TRBV29-1	few	.	14	TRBJ1-6	CSGPGQGLLSPLHF	TGCAGCGGACCGGGACAAGGTCTGCTTTCACCCCTCCACTTT
TRBV6-5	few	.	17	TRBJ2-3	CASSYHRPVGGTDTQYF	TGTGCCAGCAGTTATCACCGCCCTGTCGGGGGCACAGATACGCAGTATTTT
TRBV5-1	few	TRBD1	14	TRBJ2-1	CASGRDRNYNEQFF	TGCGCCAGCGGAAGGGACAGAAACTACAATGAGCAGTTCTTC
TRBV6-6	few	.	12	TRBJ2-5	CATAGSGETQYF	TGTGCCACCGCAGGGTCGGGAGAGACCCAGTACTTC
TRBV4-1	few	.	14	TRBJ2-3	CASRTGYGTDTQYF	TGCGCCAGCAGGACCGGGTATGGGACAGATACGCAGTATTTT
TRBV5-1	.	.	12	TRBJ2-5	CASSTGTETQYF	TGCGCCAGCAGCACCGGGACCGAGACCCAGTACTTC
TRBV4-1	.	.	12	TRBJ2-3	CASSQVLDTQYF	TGCGCCAGCAGCCAAGTTCTTGATACGCAGTATTTT
TRBV20-1	few	TRBD1	14	TRBJ2-5	CSGVEVRGRETQYF	TGCAGTGGCGTAGAGGTCAGGGGGCGAGAGACCCAGTACTTC
TRBV27	many	.	13	TRBJ1-6	CASSPQLGSPLHF	TGTGCCAGCAGCCCTCAGTTGGGCTCACCCCTCCACTTT
TRBV7-6	.	TRBD2	15	TRBJ2-3	CASSFLGPGGDTQYF	TGTGCCAGCAGCTTCCTTGGGCCGGGAGGAGATACGCAGTATTTT
TRBV12-5	.	.	12	TRBJ1-5	CASAPGDQPQHF	TGTGCTAGTGCCCCCGGAGATCAGCCCCAGCATTTT
TRBV20-1	many	.	13	TRBJ2-7	CSAAGGNSYEQYF	TGCAGTGCCGCAGGGGGGAATTCTTACGAGCAGTACTTC